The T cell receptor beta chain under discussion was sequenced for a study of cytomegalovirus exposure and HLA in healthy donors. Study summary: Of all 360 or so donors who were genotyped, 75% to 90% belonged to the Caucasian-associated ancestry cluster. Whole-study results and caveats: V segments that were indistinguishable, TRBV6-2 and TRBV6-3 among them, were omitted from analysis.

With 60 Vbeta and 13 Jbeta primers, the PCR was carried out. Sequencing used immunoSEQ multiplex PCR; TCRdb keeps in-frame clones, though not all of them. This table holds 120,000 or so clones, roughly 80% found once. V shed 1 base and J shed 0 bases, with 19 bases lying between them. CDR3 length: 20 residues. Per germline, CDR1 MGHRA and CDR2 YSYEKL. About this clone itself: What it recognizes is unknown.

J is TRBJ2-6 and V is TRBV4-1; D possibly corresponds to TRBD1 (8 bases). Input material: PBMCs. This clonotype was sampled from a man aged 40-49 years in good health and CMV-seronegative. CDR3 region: CASSQAQGGDRSSGANVLTF. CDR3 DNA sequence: TGCGCCAGCAGCCAAGCCCAAGGGGGGGACAGGAGCTCTGGGGCCAACGTCCTGACTTTC.